This T cell receptor beta chain was captured in a study of shared clonotypes between healthy human individuals (dated by TCRdb to the early 2020s). Notes on the research overall: The cohort comprised a couple of women and a few men aged 18 to 49 years. Blood TCR repertoires of 5 or 6 healthy adults were deeply sequenced to estimate repertoire size and the extent of clonotype sharing between individuals. Libraries were prepared and TCR repertoires were sequenced by different laboratories using diverse techniques, in order to increase sequencing depth and limit assay-specific biases. Between about 0.85 and 9.5 billion PBMCs per donor were obtained by leukapheresis.

Turning to this clone: No antigen is known for it. Nothing much larger sits one base from this clone, and base qualities are not available.

Using the deep immunoSEQ assay, TCR CDR3 regions were amplified from genomic DNA by multiplex PCR. Genomic DNA extracted from each cell subset was distributed evenly over all wells of several immunoSEQ 96-well plates, and each plate served as one replicate. Each replicate PCR for unsorted PBMC received around 330 ng genomic DNA, equal to about 30,000 T cell genomes. Ten immunoSEQ deep assay plates were used to sequence the unsorted PBMC genomic DNA. Purified libraries were measured with a Qubit 3.0 fluorometer, size-checked on a Bioanalyzer 2100, and measured again with the KAPA Library Quantification kit. Every immunoSEQ 96-well plate was sequenced on a dedicated single-read 150-cycle Illumina NextSeq 550 flow cell. As for how the authors treated the data: The immunoSEQ output contained only junctional sequences without quality scores, so filtering could not match that applied to full-length reads. Sequences were annotated with PyIR, a Python wrapper for IgBLAST v1.9, using IMGT germline references to assign V/J genes and CDR3. Reads with weak V/J assignments (E-value above 1e-6), missing CDR3, stop codons, out-of-frame junctions, or ambiguous translated residues were removed. V3J clonotypes were defined as sequences sharing an identical inferred V gene, J gene, and CDR3 amino acid sequence. The percentage overlap between two repertoires was calculated by dividing the number of shared unique clonotypes by the size of the smaller repertoire. Three approaches were used to assess repertoire richness: RTK rarefaction, the Chao1 estimator, and Recon v2.1 estimates of unobserved clonotypes. Here the immuneACCESS table is served through TCRdb, limited to in-frame sequences with V and J called. Missing clones are a known gap in these copies; in checked studies unresolved V genes cover under half, and the rest lacks a known reason. V, J and clone size reflect that table, while D and trimming were determined from the DNA. The sample table records some 490,000 clones; 60% to 80% of these occur just once. The top ten constitute around 12% of the sample.

Healthy HIV-negative adults with no recently reported acute infections or vaccinations were included as donors. Every donor was a Caucasian adult living in Nashville, Tennessee, USA. In the unsorted samples, some 100 million PBMCs were counted, and genomic DNA was extracted using the QIAamp DNA Blood Mini kit. Blood was obtained by leukapheresis, after which PBMCs were separated by Ficoll-Histopaque density gradient centrifugation and cryopreserved in liquid nitrogen vapor phase. CDR1 and CDR2 are drawn from the germline V gene (reference sequence): MNHEY, SMNVEV. Trimming at the junction amounts to 6 bases on V and 4 bases on J, and the germline ends lie 19 bases apart. Spanning cysteine to phenylalanine, the CDR3 consists of 16 amino acids. Only the CDR3 portion is preserved as DNA: 48 bases, with reading frame beginning at the first base. Results the study describes overall, beyond this receptor: Based on pairwise subsampling, the degree of clonotype sharing among donors was expected to be affected by sequencing depth. Sampling was limited to blood, and TCR repertoires in tissue likely differ from TCR repertoires in blood. The genetic and exposure-history diversity represented was limited by the small number of donors.

The chain is made from TRBV27 and TRBJ2-1; no confident D gene assignment can be made. The clonotype originates from a woman aged 40 to 50 in good health. Some clones in this sample may be carry-over from other donors' samples. Sequenced input: PBMCs. The CDR3 sequence is CASSTYSQRSYNEQFF. In nucleotides, the sequence is TGTGCCAGCAGCACGTACTCTCAGCGCTCGTACAATGAGCAGTTCTTC.